This record covers a single T cell receptor beta chain. Antigen unknown. The data were taken from a study of cytomegalovirus exposure and HLA in healthy donors. Both 60 Vbeta primers and 13 Jbeta primers went into the PCR. Original handling: In a later analysis, about 9.9 million of tens of millions of unique beta chains occurred in at least two donors. The data were produced by immunoSEQ multiplex PCR, yet TCRdb's version contains in-frame clones alone and is incomplete. V, J and clone size reflect that table, while D and trimming were determined from the DNA. The data show some 150,000 clones, approximately 85% seen once. General study points: Previous analysis showed most TCR beta V segments were productive about 87% or about 30% of the time. Presence/absence analyses took donor sequencing depth as roughly uniform. From TCR beta sequences, most subjects' HLA-A and HLA-B alleles were reportedly predicted accurately.

The source is a middle-aged man in good health and CMV-seropositive. Sequenced sample: PBMCs.

Here the CDR3 DNA reads TGTGCCAGCAGCCTCCGGACAGGGACTTCACCCCTCCACTTT. Protein: CASSLRTGTSPLHF. V is TRBV6-5 and J is TRBJ1-6, with TRBD1 matching 8 bases. The CDR3 is made up of 14 amino acids. The ends lost 6 bases at V and 9 bases at J; junction bases unmatched: 7. CDR1 is MNHEY, CDR2 SVGAGI, per germline.